The 12 T cell receptor beta chains below come from one sample, sequenced in a study of Tregs in tolerant kidney transplant recipients. After 5 to 7 days with irradiated graft donor PBMCs, CFSE-labeled recipient PBMCs were FACS-sorted. Here immunoSEQ multiplex PCR was the method, and the copy in TCRdb shows in-frame clones only, minus some. Here the sample spans approximately 8,100 clones, roughly 36% being singletons. No antigen is known for these receptors. The sequences come from CD8+ T cells from blood cultured with allogeneic cells, collected before the transplant. These receptors were taken from a human patient who received a combined kidney and bone marrow transplant.

The table lists this clone with a few counts. The J gene is TRBJ2-1, the V gene TRBV7-6, with D maybe TRBD1 (6 bases). V lost 5 bases to trimming and J lost 2 bases, with 19 bases between them. The CDR3 consists of 17 residues. CDR1 and CDR2 from the germline V gene are SGHVS and FNYEAQ. CDR3 DNA: TGTGCCAGCAGCCAGACAATAGGGGGAGTCACCTACAATGAGCAGTTCTTC. The encoded protein is CASSQTIGGVTYNEQFF.

The table lists this clone with a count of one. The rearrangement uses TRBV7-8 and TRBJ2-1; D is perhaps TRBD2 (7 bases). Trimming took off 5 bases at V and 5 bases at J, with 19 bases between the two ends. This CDR3 has 16 residues. Looked up from germline, CDR1 is SGHVS and CDR2 is FQNEAQ. CDR3 DNA sequence: TGTGCCAGCAGCCCCTGGGGGAAGGGGGGGAACAATGAGCAGTTCTTC. Its protein is CASSPWGKGGNNEQFF.

The CDR3 loop reads CASSLGGHNEQFF. DNA for the CDR3: TGTGCCAGCAGTTTAGGGGGCCACAATGAGCAGTTCTTC. This chain uses TRBV27 with TRBJ2-1; TRBD1 might be the D (6 bases). Germline CDR1 reads MNHEY; CDR2 reads SMNVEV (reference sequence). The CDR3 sequence is 13 residues long. V was trimmed by 2 bases and J by 5 bases, leaving 7 bases between them.

This chain joins TRBV9 and TRBJ1-2; 8 bases agree with TRBD1. The CDR3 sequence is 17 residues long. V dropped 0 bases and J dropped 0; count of bases not matched to a gene: 7. Germline CDR1 and CDR2: SGDLS and YYNGEE. This CDR3 is CASSVAGGEPTNYGYTF. In nucleotides, the CDR3 is TGTGCCAGCAGCGTAGCAGGGGGCGAACCCACTAACTATGGCTACACCTTC.

As to this clone: The germline gene is not matched at one end of the junction; a read error may be the cause. This chain uses TRBV4-1 with TRBJ2-1, with D perhaps TRBD1 or TRBD2 (6 bases each). CDR3 length equals 16 residues. CDR1 and CDR2 (germline): MGHRA, YSYEKL. For the CDR3, the DNA is TGTGCCAGCAGCCAAGGGGGGCCCGCCCTCTACAATGAGCAGTTCTTC. Translating gives CASSQGGPALYNEQFF.

The J gene is TRBJ1-5, the V gene TRBV19, with D maybe TRBD1 (5 bases). CDR3 length: 14 amino acids. Germline CDR1 reads LNHDA; CDR2 reads SQIVND (reference sequence). V shed 5 bases and J shed 3 bases, with 11 bases lying between them. Here the CDR3 reads CASSRGRHNQPQHF. The CDR3 DNA sequence: TGTGCCAGTAGTCGGGGGAGACACAATCAGCCCCAGCATTTT.

The chain is built from TRBV7-2 and TRBJ1-4; D might be TRBD1 (6 bases). Germline CDR1 and CDR2: SGHTA and FQGNSA. The V end lost 0 bases, the J end lost 7 bases, and 15 bases lay between the germline ends. The CDR3 contains 16 residues. The CDR3 bases are TGTGCCAGCAGCTTAGCTTTTGCAGGGGTTTCTGAAAAACTGTTTTTT. Protein: CASSLAFAGVSEKLFF.

This clone appeared a few times. The rearrangement uses TRBV11-3 and TRBJ2-7; tentatively, D is TRBD2 (5 bases). CDR3 size: 13 residues. Germline V gene lookup returns CDR1 SGHNT and CDR2 YENEEA. V gave up 3 bases and J gave up 0 bases, with 6 bases separating them. The CDR3 bases are TGTGCCAGCAGCTTGACTACCTCCTACGAGCAGTACTTC. Its protein is CASSLTTSYEQYF.

This sequence joins TRBV7-9 and TRBJ2-7; no firm D call. Trimming took 3 bases from V and 1 from J, leaving 7 bases between them. This CDR3 comprises 13 residues. The germline V gene has CDR1 SEHNR and CDR2 FQNEAQ (reference sequence). CDR3 nucleotides: TGTGCCAGCAGCTTTGGCAAGTCCTACGAGCAGTACTTC. It translates to CASSFGKSYEQYF.

The chain joins TRBV6-6 to TRBJ2-1; 12 bases line up with TRBD2. Germline V gives CDR1 MNHNY, CDR2 SVGAGI (reference sequence). The CDR3 runs to 16 residues. After removal of 0 bases from V and 6 bases from J, the junction contained 3 bases not matched to a gene. The chain's CDR3 is CASSYSTSGSVNEQFF. The CDR3 bases are TGTGCCAGCAGTTACTCGACTAGCGGGAGTGTCAATGAGCAGTTCTTC.

The V and J genes are TRBV11-2 and TRBJ2-1; TRBD2 matches at 7 bases. This CDR3 comprises 12 residues. Looked up from germline, CDR1 is SGHAT and CDR2 is FQNNGV. The trim removed 8 bases at V and 9 bases at J, leaving 7 bases unmatched. The chain's CDR3 is CASFGRELEQFF. In DNA, the CDR3 is TGTGCCAGCTTTGGGCGGGAGCTTGAGCAGTTCTTC.

The rearrangement links TRBV7-9 to TRBJ2-3, with D possibly being TRBD2 (5 bases). The length of the CDR3 is 14 residues. From germline, CDR1 is SEHNR and CDR2 FQNEAQ (reference sequence). V was trimmed by 8 bases and J by 1 base, leaving 13 bases between them. The CDR3 loop reads CASSFDGGTDTQYF. As DNA, the CDR3 is TGTGCCAGCTCCTTTGACGGGGGCACAGATACGCAGTATTTT. Full variable domain (rest looked up from reference TRBV7-9 and TRBJ2-3): DTGVSQNPRHKITKRGQNVTFRCDPISEHNRLYWYRQTLGQGPEFLTYFQNEAQLEKSRLLSDRFSAERPKGSFSTLEIQRTEQGDSAMYLCASSFDGGTDTQYFGPGTRLTVL.